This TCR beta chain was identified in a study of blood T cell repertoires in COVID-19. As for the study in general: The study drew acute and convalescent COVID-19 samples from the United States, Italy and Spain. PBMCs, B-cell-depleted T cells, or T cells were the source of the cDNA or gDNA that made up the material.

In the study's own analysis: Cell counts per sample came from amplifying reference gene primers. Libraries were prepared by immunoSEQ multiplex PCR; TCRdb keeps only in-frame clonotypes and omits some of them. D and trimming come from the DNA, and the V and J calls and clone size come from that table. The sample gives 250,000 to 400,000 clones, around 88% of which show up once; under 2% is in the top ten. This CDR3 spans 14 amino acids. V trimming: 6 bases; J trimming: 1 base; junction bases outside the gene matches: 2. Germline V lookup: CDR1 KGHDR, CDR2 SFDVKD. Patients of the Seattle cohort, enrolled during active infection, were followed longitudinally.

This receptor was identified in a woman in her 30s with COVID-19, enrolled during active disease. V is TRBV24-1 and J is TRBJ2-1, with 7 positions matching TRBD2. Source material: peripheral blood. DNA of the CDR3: TGTGCCACCAGTCCGGGAGGATCCTACAATGAGCAGTTCTTC. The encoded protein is CATSPGGSYNEQFF.